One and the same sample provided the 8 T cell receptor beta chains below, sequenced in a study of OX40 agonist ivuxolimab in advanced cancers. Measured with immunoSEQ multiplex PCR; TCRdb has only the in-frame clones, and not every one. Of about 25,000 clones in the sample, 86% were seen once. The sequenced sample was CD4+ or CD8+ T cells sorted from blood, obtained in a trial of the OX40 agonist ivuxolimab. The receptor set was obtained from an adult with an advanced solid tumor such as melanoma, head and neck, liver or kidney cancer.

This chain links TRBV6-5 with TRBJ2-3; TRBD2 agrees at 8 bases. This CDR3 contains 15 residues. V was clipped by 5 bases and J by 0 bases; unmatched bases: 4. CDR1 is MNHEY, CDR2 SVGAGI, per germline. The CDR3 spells CASSRTSGSTDTQYF. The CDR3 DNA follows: TGTGCCAGCAGTAGAACTAGCGGTAGCACAGATACGCAGTATTTT.

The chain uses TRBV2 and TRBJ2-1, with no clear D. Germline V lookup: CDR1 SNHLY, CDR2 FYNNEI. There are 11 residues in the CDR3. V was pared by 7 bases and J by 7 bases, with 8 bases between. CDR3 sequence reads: CASNEGNEQFF. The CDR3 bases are TGTGCCAGCAACGAAGGAAATGAGCAGTTCTTC.

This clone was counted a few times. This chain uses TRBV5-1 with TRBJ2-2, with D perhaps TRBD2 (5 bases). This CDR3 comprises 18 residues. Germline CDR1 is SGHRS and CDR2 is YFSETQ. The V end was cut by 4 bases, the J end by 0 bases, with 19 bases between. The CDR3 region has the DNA TGCGCCAGCAGCGACGGACTGGATGCGCCCCCGAACACCGGGGAGCTGTTTTTT. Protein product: CASSDGLDAPPNTGELFF.

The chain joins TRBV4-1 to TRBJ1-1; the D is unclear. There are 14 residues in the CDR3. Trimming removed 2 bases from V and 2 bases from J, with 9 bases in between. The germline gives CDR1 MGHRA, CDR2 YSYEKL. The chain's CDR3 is CASSQRHLNTEAFF. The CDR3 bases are TGCGCCAGCAGCCAACGACACCTCAACACTGAAGCTTTCTTT.

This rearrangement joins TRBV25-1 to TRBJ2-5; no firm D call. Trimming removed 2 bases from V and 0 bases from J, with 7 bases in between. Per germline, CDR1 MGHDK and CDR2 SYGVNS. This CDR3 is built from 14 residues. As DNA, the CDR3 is TGTGCCAGCAGTGAACCCCAGGACCAAGAGACCCAGTACTTC. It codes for CASSEPQDQETQYF.

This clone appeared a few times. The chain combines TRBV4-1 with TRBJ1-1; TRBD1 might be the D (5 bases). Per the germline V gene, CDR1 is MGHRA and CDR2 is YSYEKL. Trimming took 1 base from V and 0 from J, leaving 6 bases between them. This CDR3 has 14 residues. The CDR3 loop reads CASSQGQMNTEAFF. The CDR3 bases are TGCGCCAGCAGCCAAGGACAGATGAACACTGAAGCTTTCTTT.

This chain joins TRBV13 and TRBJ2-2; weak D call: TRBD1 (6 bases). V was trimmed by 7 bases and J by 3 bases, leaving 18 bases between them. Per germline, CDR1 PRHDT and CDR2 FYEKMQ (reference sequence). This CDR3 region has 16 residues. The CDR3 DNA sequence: TGTGCCAGCACCAGAGCAGGGGAAGGCGACACCGGGGAGCTGTTTTTT. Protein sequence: CASTRAGEGDTGELFF.

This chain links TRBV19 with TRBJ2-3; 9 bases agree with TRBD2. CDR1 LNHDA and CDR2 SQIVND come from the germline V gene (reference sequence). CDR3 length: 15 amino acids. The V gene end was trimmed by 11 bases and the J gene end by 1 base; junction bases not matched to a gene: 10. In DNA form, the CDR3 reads TGTGCCTCCACCCCGCGGGAGGGCCGCACAGATACGCAGTATTTT. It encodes CASTPREGRTDTQYF. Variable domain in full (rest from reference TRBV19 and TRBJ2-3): DGGITQSPKYLFRKEGQNVTLSCEQNLNHDAMYWYRQDPGQGLRLIYYSQIVNDFQKGDIAEGYSVSREKKESFPLTVTSAQKNPTAFYLCASTPREGRTDTQYFGPGTRLTVL.